The rows below give T cell receptor beta chains drawn from one sample of a study of cytomegalovirus exposure and HLA in healthy donors. Sequencing was performed with immunoSEQ multiplex PCR; in TCRdb, only in-frame clones are kept and a portion is missing. This sample has 99,000 or so clones, with roughly 86% found just once. The sequencing sample was made of PBMCs. The receptor source for this set is a woman under 30 in good health and CMV-seropositive. Each CDR3 is given with its conserved first and last residue. The order of the fields is CDR3 protein, CDR3 DNA, J gene, V gene, D gene, clone size. A D gene is named only where the DNA matches it firmly. Where a row states a size, it is once, few, many or the class of an expanded clone; other rows omit it.

cdr3_aa: CASRMGQENTGELFF
cdr3_nt: TGTGCCAGCAGGATGGGACAGGAGAACACCGGGGAGCTGTTTTTT
j_call: TRBJ2-2
v_call: TRBV27
d_call: TRBD1
clone_size: .

cdr3_aa: CASSVSTSGEPGNEQFF
cdr3_nt: TGTGCCAGCAGCGTTTCGACTAGCGGGGAACCGGGCAATGAGCAGTTCTTC
j_call: TRBJ2-1
v_call: TRBV5-6
d_call: TRBD2
clone_size: .

cdr3_aa: CASSRREDTQYF
cdr3_nt: TGTGCCAGCAGCCGGCGGGAAGATACGCAGTATTTT
j_call: TRBJ2-3
v_call: TRBV11-1
d_call: .
clone_size: .

cdr3_aa: CASSPRTVRNEKLFF
cdr3_nt: TGCGCCAGCAGCCCAAGGACAGTGCGTAATGAAAAACTGTTTTTT
j_call: TRBJ1-4
v_call: TRBV4-1
d_call: .
clone_size: .

cdr3_aa: CASSLQGARYNEQFF
cdr3_nt: TGTGCCAGCAGCCTCCAGGGGGCACGGTACAATGAGCAGTTCTTC
j_call: TRBJ2-1
v_call: TRBV5-6
d_call: TRBD1
clone_size: .

cdr3_aa: CASRYNTGTRYGYTF
cdr3_nt: TGTGCCAGCAGGTATAATACCGGGACACGCTATGGCTACACCTTC
j_call: TRBJ1-2
v_call: TRBV28
d_call: .
clone_size: .

cdr3_aa: CASSLGQAGNTIYF
cdr3_nt: TGCGCCAGCAGCTTGGGACAGGCTGGAAACACCATATATTTT
j_call: TRBJ1-3
v_call: TRBV5-1
d_call: .
clone_size: .

cdr3_aa: CASSLGSRSTDTQYF
cdr3_nt: TGTGCCAGCAGCTTAGGGTCCCGGAGCACAGATACGCAGTATTTT
j_call: TRBJ2-3
v_call: TRBV13
d_call: .
clone_size: .

cdr3_aa: CASSEGTGGAGELFF
cdr3_nt: TGTGCCAGCAGTGAAGGAACAGGGGGGGCCGGGGAGCTGTTTTTT
j_call: TRBJ2-2
v_call: TRBV6-1
d_call: .
clone_size: .

cdr3_aa: CASSESSGIEETQYF
cdr3_nt: TGCGCCAGCAGTGAGTCATCGGGGATTGAAGAGACCCAGTACTTC
j_call: TRBJ2-5
v_call: TRBV10-2
d_call: .
clone_size: .

cdr3_aa: CASTPPGGSYNEQFF
cdr3_nt: TGTGCCAGCACCCCCCCCGGCGGCTCCTACAATGAGCAGTTCTTC
j_call: TRBJ2-1
v_call: TRBV7-8
d_call: .
clone_size: .

cdr3_aa: CASSSARRSSRSYEQYF
cdr3_nt: TGTGCCAGCAGCTCAGCCCGACGGAGCTCTCGATCCTACGAGCAGTACTTC
j_call: TRBJ2-7
v_call: TRBV13
d_call: .
clone_size: .

cdr3_aa: CASSVTGSDYEQYF
cdr3_nt: TGTGCCAGCAGTGTCACAGGGTCCGACTACGAGCAGTACTTC
j_call: TRBJ2-7
v_call: TRBV2
d_call: .
clone_size: .

cdr3_aa: CASSQAGGNTEAFF
cdr3_nt: TGTGCCAGCAGCCAGGCAGGGGGCAACACTGAAGCTTTCTTT
j_call: TRBJ1-1
v_call: TRBV7-9
d_call: TRBD1
clone_size: .

cdr3_aa: CASSELAGGFTDTQYF
cdr3_nt: TGTGCCAGCAGTGAACTAGCGGGGGGGTTCACAGATACGCAGTATTTT
j_call: TRBJ2-3
v_call: TRBV6-1
d_call: TRBD2
clone_size: few

cdr3_aa: CASSYTDNEQFF
cdr3_nt: TGTGCCAGCAGTTACACAGACAATGAGCAGTTCTTC
j_call: TRBJ2-1
v_call: TRBV6-5
d_call: .
clone_size: once

cdr3_aa: CSSLGGQNNYGYTF
cdr3_nt: TGCAGCTCCCTCGGGGGGCAGAATAACTATGGCTACACCTTC
j_call: TRBJ1-2
v_call: TRBV29-1
d_call: .
clone_size: .

cdr3_aa: CASRSTPTGLASNTGELFF
cdr3_nt: TGTGCCAGCAGGTCGACACCCACGGGACTAGCATCGAACACCGGGGAGCTGTTTTTT
j_call: TRBJ2-2
v_call: TRBV7-3
d_call: TRBD2
clone_size: .

cdr3_aa: CASSFGGNEKLFF
cdr3_nt: TGCGCCAGCAGCTTCGGGGGGAATGAAAAACTGTTTTTT
j_call: TRBJ1-4
v_call: TRBV5-1
d_call: .
clone_size: .

cdr3_aa: CASSSSGRTQPQHF
cdr3_nt: TGTGCCAGCAGCTCTTCAGGGCGCACTCAGCCCCAGCATTTT
j_call: TRBJ1-5
v_call: TRBV7-2
d_call: .
clone_size: few